Listed below are T cell receptor beta chains from one sample, sequenced in a study of shared clonotypes between healthy human individuals. Assay used: immunoSEQ multiplex PCR; TCRdb lists only in-frame clones, some missing. Of roughly 2 million clones listed, roughly 94% are singletons. Input material: naive CD8+ T cells sorted from blood. The receptor set was obtained from a man aged 18-30 years in good health. The CDR3 runs from the conserved cysteine through the conserved F or W. D genes are given only for firm matches. Size values are once, few and many counts, or a class for expanded clones, and some rows have none.

j_gene: TRBJ2-7
d_gene: NA
v_gene: TRBV10-2
abundance: NA
CDR3aa: CASSPGALYEQYF
CDR3nt: TGCGCCAGCAGTCCCGGGGCCCTCTACGAGCAGTACTTC

j_gene: TRBJ2-2
d_gene: NA
v_gene: TRBV5-6
abundance: NA
CDR3aa: CASSPAGHGRAGELFF
CDR3nt: TGTGCCAGCAGCCCCGCAGGGCACGGGCGGGCCGGGGAGCTGTTTTTT

j_gene: TRBJ2-3
d_gene: TRBD2
v_gene: TRBV5-1
abundance: NA
CDR3aa: CASSVEGSLAGGLSTDTQYF
CDR3nt: TGCGCCAGCAGCGTGGAAGGCTCCTTAGCGGGAGGGCTAAGTACAGATACGCAGTATTTT

j_gene: TRBJ2-2
d_gene: TRBD1
v_gene: TRBV5-6
abundance: NA
CDR3aa: CASSHFRDSPNTGELFF
CDR3nt: TGTGCCAGCAGCCATTTCCGGGACAGTCCGAACACCGGGGAGCTGTTTTTT

j_gene: TRBJ2-1
d_gene: TRBD1
v_gene: TRBV10-3
abundance: NA
CDR3aa: CAISPGQDNEQFF
CDR3nt: TGTGCCATCAGCCCCGGACAGGACAATGAGCAGTTCTTC

j_gene: TRBJ2-5
d_gene: NA
v_gene: TRBV13
abundance: NA
CDR3aa: CASSLFERESGQETQYF
CDR3nt: TGTGCCAGCAGCTTATTTGAACGGGAGTCGGGCCAAGAGACCCAGTACTTC

j_gene: TRBJ2-3
d_gene: NA
v_gene: TRBV27
abundance: NA
CDR3aa: CASSLLNLGTDTQYF
CDR3nt: TGTGCCAGCAGTTTGCTCAACCTTGGCACAGATACGCAGTATTTT

j_gene: TRBJ2-5
d_gene: TRBD2
v_gene: TRBV7-6
abundance: NA
CDR3aa: CASSRTSGREETQYF
CDR3nt: TGTGCCAGCAGCAGGACTAGCGGGAGGGAAGAGACCCAGTACTTC

j_gene: TRBJ2-7
d_gene: TRBD1
v_gene: TRBV11-2
abundance: NA
CDR3aa: CASSLAGTGTEQYF
CDR3nt: TGTGCCAGCAGCTTAGCCGGGACAGGGACCGAGCAGTACTTC

j_gene: TRBJ2-7
d_gene: TRBD1
v_gene: TRBV7-8
abundance: NA
CDR3aa: CASSLSGTGLEYEQYF
CDR3nt: TGTGCCAGCAGCTTGAGTGGGACAGGGTTGGAATACGAGCAGTACTTC

j_gene: TRBJ2-1
d_gene: NA
v_gene: TRBV7-2
abundance: NA
CDR3aa: CASSLPLGSYNEQFF
CDR3nt: TGTGCCAGCAGTCTCCCCTTGGGGTCCTACAATGAGCAGTTCTTC

j_gene: TRBJ2-1
d_gene: NA
v_gene: TRBV30
abundance: NA
CDR3aa: CAWSVSELRDNEQFF
CDR3nt: TGTGCCTGGAGTGTTAGCGAACTACGGGATAATGAGCAGTTCTTC

j_gene: TRBJ1-6
d_gene: NA
v_gene: TRBV27
abundance: NA
CDR3aa: CASSLGTQLPLHF
CDR3nt: TGTGCCAGCAGTCTAGGGACACAACTACCCCTCCACTTT

j_gene: TRBJ2-7
d_gene: TRBD2
v_gene: TRBV10-3
abundance: once
CDR3aa: CAISGLFQRENYEQYF
CDR3nt: TGTGCCATCAGTGGCCTTTTCCAGCGGGAGAACTACGAGCAGTACTTC

j_gene: TRBJ2-5
d_gene: NA
v_gene: TRBV28
abundance: NA
CDR3aa: CASSLTVETQYF
CDR3nt: TGTGCCAGCAGTTTGACGGTGGAGACCCAGTACTTC

j_gene: TRBJ1-2
d_gene: NA
v_gene: TRBV7-9
abundance: few
CDR3aa: CASSLQYPSYGYTF
CDR3nt: TGTGCCAGCAGCTTACAGTATCCCAGCTATGGCTACACCTTC

j_gene: TRBJ2-1
d_gene: NA
v_gene: TRBV5-1
abundance: NA
CDR3aa: CASSLLPNEQFF
CDR3nt: TGCGCCAGCAGCTTGCTTCCCAATGAGCAGTTCTTC

j_gene: TRBJ2-1
d_gene: NA
v_gene: TRBV6-1
abundance: NA
CDR3aa: CASSSGGLEQFF
CDR3nt: TGTGCCAGCAGTTCTGGCGGGTTAGAGCAGTTCTTC

j_gene: TRBJ1-1
d_gene: NA
v_gene: TRBV11-2
abundance: NA
CDR3aa: CASTLGVNTEAFF
CDR3nt: TGTGCCAGCACTTTGGGGGTAAACACTGAAGCTTTCTTT

j_gene: TRBJ2-7
d_gene: NA
v_gene: TRBV7-8
abundance: NA
CDR3aa: CASSPTVGYEQYF
CDR3nt: TGTGCCAGCAGCCCGACTGTGGGGTACGAGCAGTACTTC

j_gene: TRBJ2-7
d_gene: NA
v_gene: TRBV28
abundance: NA
CDR3aa: CASSFPAKGGSYEQYF
CDR3nt: TGTGCCAGCAGTTTCCCCGCAAAGGGCGGCTCCTACGAGCAGTACTTC

j_gene: TRBJ1-6
d_gene: NA
v_gene: TRBV13
abundance: NA
CDR3aa: CASSPLKGGSPLHF
CDR3nt: TGTGCCAGCAGCCCCCTTAAGGGCGGTTCACCCCTCCACTTT

j_gene: TRBJ1-1
d_gene: NA
v_gene: TRBV5-4
abundance: NA
CDR3aa: CASSFGEVNTEAFF
CDR3nt: TGTGCCAGCAGCTTTGGGGAGGTGAACACTGAAGCTTTCTTT

j_gene: TRBJ1-2
d_gene: NA
v_gene: TRBV6-8
abundance: NA
CDR3aa: CASSYPSSPGPDGYTF
CDR3nt: TGTGCCAGCAGTTACCCCTCCAGCCCGGGCCCAGATGGCTACACCTTC

j_gene: TRBJ2-7
d_gene: TRBD1
v_gene: TRBV6-1
abundance: NA
CDR3aa: CASSRQGFNEQYF
CDR3nt: TGTGCCAGCAGCCGACAGGGTTTCAACGAGCAGTACTTC

j_gene: TRBJ2-7
d_gene: NA
v_gene: TRBV6-5
abundance: NA
CDR3aa: CASSLGGSGYEQYF
CDR3nt: TGTGCCAGCAGTTTAGGAGGGTCCGGGTACGAGCAGTACTTC

j_gene: TRBJ2-5
d_gene: NA
v_gene: TRBV7-8
abundance: NA
CDR3aa: CASSFLRDTVEETQYF
CDR3nt: TGTGCCAGCAGCTTCCTCCGGGACACCGTCGAAGAGACCCAGTACTTC

j_gene: TRBJ2-3
d_gene: NA
v_gene: TRBV4-1
abundance: NA
CDR3aa: CASSQVTGGADTQYF
CDR3nt: TGCGCCAGCAGCCAAGTCACAGGAGGAGCAGATACGCAGTATTTT

j_gene: TRBJ2-7
d_gene: NA
v_gene: TRBV7-9
abundance: NA
CDR3aa: CALQVWAGDYRSSYEQYF
CDR3nt: TGTGCCCTCCAGGTGTGGGCAGGCGATTACCGGAGCTCCTACGAGCAGTACTTC

j_gene: TRBJ2-1
d_gene: TRBD2
v_gene: TRBV27
abundance: NA
CDR3aa: CASSLATSGSMDEQFF
CDR3nt: TGTGCCAGCAGTCTGGCGACTAGCGGGAGTATGGATGAGCAGTTCTTC

j_gene: TRBJ2-3
d_gene: NA
v_gene: TRBV25-1
abundance: NA
CDR3aa: CASSEFSGPTDTQYF
CDR3nt: TGTGCCAGCAGTGAATTTTCGGGACCCACAGATACGCAGTATTTT

j_gene: TRBJ2-1
d_gene: NA
v_gene: TRBV2
abundance: NA
CDR3aa: CASPRGQLNEQFF
CDR3nt: TGTGCCAGCCCTCGGGGGCAGCTCAATGAGCAGTTCTTC

j_gene: TRBJ2-1
d_gene: NA
v_gene: TRBV6-1
abundance: NA
CDR3aa: CASSDLLGLTSSYNEQFF
CDR3nt: TGTGCCAGCAGTGATTTATTGGGGCTCACTAGCTCCTACAATGAGCAGTTCTTC

j_gene: TRBJ2-7
d_gene: TRBD1
v_gene: TRBV6-5
abundance: NA
CDR3aa: CASSLEGARYSEQYF
CDR3nt: TGTGCCAGCAGTCTCGAGGGGGCGCGGTATAGCGAGCAGTACTTC

j_gene: TRBJ2-1
d_gene: TRBD2
v_gene: TRBV7-6
abundance: NA
CDR3aa: CASSPLAEYNEQFF
CDR3nt: TGTGCCAGCAGTCCACTAGCGGAGTACAATGAGCAGTTCTTC

j_gene: TRBJ1-1
d_gene: NA
v_gene: TRBV28
abundance: NA
CDR3aa: CASSFSLYTEAFF
CDR3nt: TGTGCCAGCAGTTTTTCTTTGTACACTGAAGCTTTCTTT

j_gene: TRBJ1-2
d_gene: NA
v_gene: TRBV27
abundance: NA
CDR3aa: CASSPLPAAAADGYTF
CDR3nt: TGTGCCAGCAGTCCCCTACCGGCAGCCGCCGCGGACGGCTACACCTTC

j_gene: TRBJ1-1
d_gene: NA
v_gene: TRBV27
abundance: NA
CDR3aa: CASSILQGGTEAFF
CDR3nt: TGTGCCAGCAGTATACTACAGGGAGGGACTGAAGCTTTCTTT

j_gene: TRBJ2-2
d_gene: NA
v_gene: TRBV27
abundance: NA
CDR3aa: CASSSRSFTGELFF
CDR3nt: TGTGCCAGCAGTTCAAGGTCCTTCACCGGGGAGCTGTTTTTT

j_gene: TRBJ2-3
d_gene: NA
v_gene: TRBV4-1
abundance: NA
CDR3aa: CASSQEAREGDTQYF
CDR3nt: TGCGCCAGCAGCCAAGAGGCCAGGGAAGGAGATACGCAGTATTTT

j_gene: TRBJ1-2
d_gene: NA
v_gene: TRBV2
abundance: once
CDR3aa: CASTSYLGDNGYTF
CDR3nt: TGTGCCAGCACCAGTTACCTAGGGGATAATGGCTACACCTTC

j_gene: TRBJ2-1
d_gene: TRBD2
v_gene: TRBV7-8
abundance: NA
CDR3aa: CASSAHLAGVGNEQFF
CDR3nt: TGTGCCAGCAGCGCCCACCTAGCGGGAGTGGGTAATGAGCAGTTCTTC

j_gene: TRBJ2-1
d_gene: NA
v_gene: TRBV5-1
abundance: once
CDR3aa: CASSLAQGAYNEQFF
CDR3nt: TGCGCCAGCAGCTTGGCGCAGGGTGCCTACAATGAGCAGTTCTTC

j_gene: TRBJ2-7
d_gene: NA
v_gene: TRBV5-6
abundance: NA
CDR3aa: CASSLISPPEQYF
CDR3nt: TGTGCCAGCAGCTTAATTTCCCCGCCCGAGCAGTACTTC

j_gene: TRBJ1-5
d_gene: NA
v_gene: TRBV4-2
abundance: NA
CDR3aa: CASSQVQQGGQPQHF
CDR3nt: TGTGCCAGCAGCCAAGTCCAGCAGGGTGGTCAGCCCCAGCATTTT

j_gene: TRBJ2-7
d_gene: TRBD1
v_gene: TRBV5-6
abundance: NA
CDR3aa: CASSLGDRVSF
CDR3nt: TGTGCCAGCAGCTTGGGGGACAGGGTTTCCTTC

j_gene: TRBJ2-1
d_gene: TRBD2
v_gene: TRBV2
abundance: NA
CDR3aa: CASSEAGTSYEQFF
CDR3nt: TGTGCCAGCAGTGAAGCTGGGACTAGCTATGAGCAGTTCTTC

j_gene: TRBJ2-7
d_gene: TRBD2
v_gene: TRBV5-8
abundance: NA
CDR3aa: CASSLVILAGVAPYEQYF
CDR3nt: TGTGCCAGCAGCTTGGTTATTCTAGCGGGAGTTGCCCCCTACGAGCAGTACTTC

j_gene: TRBJ1-1
d_gene: TRBD1
v_gene: TRBV2
abundance: NA
CDR3aa: CASRTGTGPEAFF
CDR3nt: TGTGCCAGCAGAACCGGGACAGGGCCTGAAGCTTTCTTT

j_gene: TRBJ2-7
d_gene: TRBD1
v_gene: TRBV7-2
abundance: NA
CDR3aa: CASSPDRDRVYEQYF
CDR3nt: TGTGCCAGCAGCCCCGACCGGGACAGGGTGTACGAGCAGTACTTC

j_gene: TRBJ2-5
d_gene: TRBD2
v_gene: TRBV6-5
abundance: NA
CDR3aa: CASKSSGNLQETQYF
CDR3nt: TGTGCCAGCAAATCTAGCGGGAATCTACAAGAGACCCAGTACTTC

j_gene: TRBJ2-7
d_gene: TRBD2
v_gene: TRBV6-1
abundance: NA
CDR3aa: CASSLAVEEQYF
CDR3nt: TGTGCCAGCAGCCTAGCGGTGGAAGAGCAGTACTTC

j_gene: TRBJ1-2
d_gene: NA
v_gene: TRBV2
abundance: NA
CDR3aa: CASSGETF
CDR3nt: TGTGCCAGCAGTGGTGAGACCTTC

j_gene: TRBJ1-2
d_gene: NA
v_gene: TRBV6-1
abundance: NA
CDR3aa: CASSYGHGYTF
CDR3nt: TGTGCCAGCAGTTACGGCCATGGCTACACCTTC